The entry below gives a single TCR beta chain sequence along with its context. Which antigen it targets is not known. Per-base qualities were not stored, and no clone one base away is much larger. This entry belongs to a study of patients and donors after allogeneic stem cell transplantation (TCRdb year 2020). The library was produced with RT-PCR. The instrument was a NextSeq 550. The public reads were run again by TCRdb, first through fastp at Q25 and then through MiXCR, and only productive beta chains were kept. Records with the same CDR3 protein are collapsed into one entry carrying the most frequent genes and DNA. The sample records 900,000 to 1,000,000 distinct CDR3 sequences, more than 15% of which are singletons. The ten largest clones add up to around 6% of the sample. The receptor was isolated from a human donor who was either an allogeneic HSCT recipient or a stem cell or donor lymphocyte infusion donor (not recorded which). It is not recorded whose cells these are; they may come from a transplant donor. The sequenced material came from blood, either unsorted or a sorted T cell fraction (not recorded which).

CDR3 reads: CASLGGRETQYF. The DNA reads TGTGCCAGCCTCGGGGGGCGAGAGACCCAGTACTTC. This chain joins TRBV7-9 to TRBJ2-5; TRBD2 is a possible D gene, resting on 7 matching bases. The CDR3 runs 12 amino acids, cysteine and phenylalanine included. Only CDR3 DNA remains: 36 bases, in frame from the first base. V gives up 8 bases and J gives up 4 bases, and the segment between their germline ends measures 11 bases. The germline V gene (reference sequence) specifies SEHNR as CDR1 and FQNEAQ as CDR2.